The 21 T cell receptor beta chains below all came from one sample that was sequenced in a study of control samples from healthy donors and cancer patients. Produced via immunoSEQ multiplex PCR; TCRdb's table is partial and in-frame only. The table lists about 97,000 clones, approximately 90% of them singletons. The source material was blood. These receptor sequences come from a man between 25 and 39 years old in good health.

This rearrangement joins TRBV19 to TRBJ2-2; 9 nucleotides line up with TRBD2. The CDR3 runs to 16 residues. In germline, CDR1 is LNHDA, CDR2 SQIVND (reference sequence). Trimming at V came to 6 bases and at J to 9 bases, leaving 14 bases not matched to a gene. The CDR3 here is CASRLTSGGLRRELFF. In DNA, the CDR3 is TGTGCCAGTAGGTTGACTAGCGGAGGGCTAAGACGGGAGCTGTTTTTT. Supplemented by reference TRBV19 and TRBJ2-2, the full variable domain reads DGGITQSPKYLFRKEGQNVTLSCEQNLNHDAMYWYRQDPGQGLRLIYYSQIVNDFQKGDIAEGYSVSREKKESFPLTVTSAQKNPTAFYLCASRLTSGGLRRELFFGEGSRLTVL.

The V call is TRBV2, the J call TRBJ1-6; D is possibly TRBD1 (6 bases). The germline V gene has CDR1 SNHLY and CDR2 FYNNEI. V was pared by 5 bases and J by 14 bases, with 10 bases between. This CDR3 spans 11 amino acids. The CDR3 region is CASSQGYSLHF. In DNA form, the CDR3 reads TGTGCCAGCAGTCAGGGGTATTCCCTCCACTTT.

V usage is TRBV5-1 and J usage is TRBJ2-3; 14 bases are a match to TRBD2. The CDR3 spans 19 residues. Germline values: CDR1 SGHRS, CDR2 YFSETQ. The J segment lost 0 bases and the V segment lost 0 bases, leaving 6 bases of the junction unmatched. The CDR3 DNA follows: TGCGCCAGCAGCTTGGCAACCGGGACTAGCGGGAGTAGCACAGATACGCAGTATTTT. Translated, it gives CASSLATGTSGSSTDTQYF.

The chain joins TRBV30 to TRBJ1-2, with 9 nucleotides matching TRBD1. V lost 1 base to trimming and J lost 5 bases; unmatched junction nucleotides: 8. The CDR3 is made up of 15 amino acids. Per germline, CDR1 GTSNPN and CDR2 SVGIG (reference sequence). The CDR3 nucleotides are TGTGCCTGGAGTGGAAAGGGACAGGGAGGGTATGGCTACACCTTC. It specifies CAWSGKGQGGYGYTF.

In its sample, this clone was seen a few times. The V gene is TRBV5-6, the J gene TRBJ1-5; perhaps TRBD1 as D (5 bases). Trimming removed 3 bases at V and 6 bases at J, with 13 bases between. This CDR3 has 14 amino acids. Germline loops: CDR1 SGHDT, CDR2 YYEEEE. The DNA for the CDR3 is TGTGCCAGCAGCTGGGGGGGAGCGCGTCAGCCCCAGCATTTT. The encoded protein is CASSWGGARQPQHF.

The chain recombines TRBV6-2 or TRBV6-3 with TRBJ2-3; possibly TRBD2 for D (6 bases). Germline-derived CDR1 and CDR2 are MNHEY and SVGEGT. Trimming removed 0 bases from V and 2 bases from J, with 9 bases in between. This CDR3 is built from 15 residues. The DNA of the CDR3 is TGTGCCAGCAGTTACTCGGGAGGAAACACAGATACGCAGTATTTT. Its translation: CASSYSGGNTDTQYF.

This clone was observed a handful of times. The V gene is TRBV5-1, the J gene TRBJ2-3; 13 positions agree with TRBD2. The CDR3 contains 16 residues. Germline loops: CDR1 SGHRS, CDR2 YFSETQ. Trimming removed 3 bases from V and 6 bases from J; junction bases left unmatched: 7. The CDR3 protein is CASSSGLAGVGDTQYF. The CDR3 nucleotides read TGCGCCAGCAGCTCAGGACTAGCGGGAGTGGGGGATACGCAGTATTTT.

The chain combines TRBV19 with TRBJ1-1; D call uncertain. Trimming took 3 bases from V and 2 from J, leaving 10 bases between them. Germline assignment: CDR1 LNHDA and CDR2 SQIVND (reference sequence). The CDR3 is made up of 14 amino acids. CDR3 DNA sequence: TGTGCCAGTAGTATTATACGGACCAACACTGAAGCTTTCTTT. Translating gives CASSIIRTNTEAFF.

The V gene is TRBV6-2 or TRBV6-3, the J gene TRBJ2-7; 7 bases fit TRBD2. Per germline, CDR1 MNHEY and CDR2 SVGEGT. This CDR3 comprises 17 residues. J was trimmed by 4 bases and V by 2 bases; bases with no gene match: 14. As DNA, the CDR3 is TGTGCCAGCAGTTACCGCCCCCTAAGAGCGGGAACTTACGAGCAGTACTTC. Residues: CASSYRPLRAGTYEQYF.

As to this clone: Different DNA sequences within this sample yield the same CDR3. The rearrangement links TRBV24-1 to TRBJ2-1; D gene unclear. The CDR3 runs to 11 residues. V lost 6 bases, J lost 6 bases, and 5 bases lay in between. Germline CDR1 reads KGHDR; CDR2 reads SFDVKD. CDR3 in amino acids: CATSQGNEQFF. The DNA for the CDR3 is TGTGCCACCAGTCAAGGCAATGAGCAGTTCTTC.

The chain combines TRBV19 with TRBJ1-1, with 8 bases matching TRBD1. V lost 8 bases and J lost 4; bases outside the gene matches: 6. Germline V gene data show CDR1 as LNHDA and CDR2 as SQIVND (reference sequence). The CDR3 has 13 residues. The CDR3 sequence: CASQDRGGTEAFF. The CDR3 DNA follows: TGTGCCAGTCAAGACAGGGGAGGCACTGAAGCTTTCTTT.

There are a few counts of this clone. The J gene is TRBJ2-7, the V gene TRBV5-4; 8 nucleotides match TRBD1. Germline CDR1 SGHNT, CDR2 YYREEE (reference sequence). The CDR3 totals 14 residues. V shed 4 bases, J shed 5 bases, and the junction held 8 bases outside the gene matches. DNA for the CDR3: TGTGCCAGCAGCGGGCGACAGGGGTTCGACGAGCAGTACTTC. As protein: CASSGRQGFDEQYF.

The J gene is TRBJ1-1, the V gene TRBV29-1, with D maybe TRBD1 (5 bases). This CDR3 comprises 10 residues. The V gene lost 6 bases and the J gene lost 7 bases, with 9 bases spanning the gap. Germline V gene data show CDR1 as SQVTM and CDR2 as ANQGSEA. The CDR3 loop is CSVADSEAFF. The CDR3 nucleotides are TGCAGCGTCGCTGACAGTGAAGCTTTCTTT.

The chain employs TRBV2 and TRBJ2-7; 7 bases fit TRBD1. CDR1 and CDR2 (germline): SNHLY, FYNNEI. V shed 7 bases, J shed 3 bases, and the junction held 9 bases outside the gene matches. The CDR3 contains 14 residues. The CDR3 DNA reads as TGTGCCAGCACCGCGACAGGGACCCGCTACGAGCAGTACGTC. Translating it yields CASTATGTRYEQYV.

This chain uses TRBV19 with TRBJ1-4; no reliable D call. V gave up 3 bases and J gave up 2 bases, with 13 bases separating them. The CDR3 extends over 16 amino acids. Germline-derived CDR1 and CDR2 are LNHDA and SQIVND (reference sequence). DNA for the CDR3: TGTGCCAGTAGTATCGGAAGGTCCCACACTAATGAAAAACTGTTTTTT. Protein product: CASSIGRSHTNEKLFF.

V is TRBV5-5 and J is TRBJ1-2; D perhaps matches TRBD1 (6 bases). Germline CDR1 is SGHKS and CDR2 is YYEKEE (reference sequence). The CDR3 extends over 14 amino acids. V was pared by 4 bases and J by 8 bases, with 18 bases between. The CDR3 reads CASSPDSFRGGYTF. Here the CDR3 DNA reads TGTGCCAGCAGCCCGGACAGCTTCCGAGGAGGCTACACCTTC.

V and J are TRBV4-3 and TRBJ2-3, with 9 positions matching TRBD2. This CDR3 region has 15 residues. Germline CDR1 reads LGHNA; CDR2 reads YSLEER. Trimming cost V 4 bases and J 0 bases; bases outside gene matches: 2. CDR3 sequence: CASSLSGRSTDTQYF. The CDR3 bases are TGCGCCAGCAGCCTGAGCGGGAGGAGCACAGATACGCAGTATTTT.

The J gene is TRBJ1-1, the V gene TRBV19; maybe TRBD1 (6 bases). Germline V gives CDR1 LNHDA, CDR2 SQIVND (reference sequence). The CDR3 covers 15 residues. Trimming removed 4 bases from V and 4 bases from J, with 16 bases in between. The CDR3 reads CASSTNTAGATEAFF. The CDR3, as DNA: TGTGCCAGTAGTACGAACACCGCAGGGGCCACTGAAGCTTTCTTT.

As concerns this clone: Other DNA sequences in this specimen translate into the identical CDR3. The chain links TRBV9 to TRBJ2-7; D possibly matches TRBD1 or TRBD2 (5 bases each). The CDR3 contains 15 residues. Per the germline V gene, CDR1 is SGDLS and CDR2 is YYNGEE. V was trimmed by 2 bases and J by 2 bases, leaving 14 bases between them. The CDR3 is CASSVEGGGPYEQYF. The CDR3 nucleotides are TGTGCCAGCAGCGTTGAGGGTGGGGGTCCCTACGAGCAGTACTTC. The variable domain in full, completed from reference TRBV9 and TRBJ2-7, reads DSGVTQTPKHLITATGQRVTLRCSPRSGDLSVYWYQQSLDQGLQFLIQYYNGEERAKGNILERFSAQQFPDLHSELNLSSLELGDSALYFCASSVEGGGPYEQYFGPGTRLTVT.

The DNA of the CDR3 is TGTGCCAGCAGCCGGGACACGTATAATTCACCCCTCCACTTT. It yields the protein CASSRDTYNSPLHF. The rearrangement joins TRBV5-4 to TRBJ1-6, with D perhaps matching TRBD1 (6 bases). The CDR3 loop spans 14 amino acids. V dropped 4 bases and J dropped 4 bases, with 9 bases sitting between them. CDR1 and CDR2 (germline): SGHNT, YYREEE (reference sequence).

This clone turned up a few times. The chain combines TRBV30 with TRBJ2-7; 8 bases align to TRBD2. CDR1 and CDR2 (germline): GTSNPN, SVGIG (reference sequence). The CDR3 spans 14 residues. Losses at the gene ends were 0 bases for V and 7 bases for J; bases not matched to a gene: 8. CDR3 loop: CAWSVVGRAGEQYF. In DNA, the CDR3 is TGTGCCTGGAGTGTGGTCGGGAGGGCGGGGGAGCAGTACTTC.